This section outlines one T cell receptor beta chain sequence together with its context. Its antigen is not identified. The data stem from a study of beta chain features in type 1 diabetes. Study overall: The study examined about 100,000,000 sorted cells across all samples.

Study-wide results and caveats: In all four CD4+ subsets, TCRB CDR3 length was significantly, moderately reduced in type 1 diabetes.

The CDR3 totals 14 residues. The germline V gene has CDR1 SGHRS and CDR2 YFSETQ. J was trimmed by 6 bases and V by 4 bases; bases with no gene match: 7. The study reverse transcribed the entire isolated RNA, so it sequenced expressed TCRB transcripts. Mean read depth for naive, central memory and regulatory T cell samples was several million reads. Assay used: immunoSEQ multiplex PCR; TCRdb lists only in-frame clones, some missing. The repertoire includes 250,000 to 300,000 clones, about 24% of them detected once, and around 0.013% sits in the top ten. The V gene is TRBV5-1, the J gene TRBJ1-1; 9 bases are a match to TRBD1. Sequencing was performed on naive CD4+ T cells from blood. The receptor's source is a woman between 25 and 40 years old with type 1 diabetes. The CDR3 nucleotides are TGCGCCAGCAGCACGGGACAGGGAGACGCTGAAGCTTTCTTT. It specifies CASSTGQGDAEAFF.